A selection of T cell receptor beta chains follows, all from one sample in a study of cytomegalovirus exposure and HLA in healthy donors. Assay used: immunoSEQ multiplex PCR; TCRdb lists only in-frame clones, some missing. Altogether 95,000 to 150,000 clones are present, around 84% being singletons, with the ten largest covering about 1.8%. The sequenced material came from PBMCs. These receptors were collected from a young man in good health and CMV-seronegative. Both conserved end residues are part of each CDR3. A D gene is named only where the DNA matches it firmly. Some rows mark clone size as missing; the rest say once, few, many or name a class of expanded clone.

.	TRBV18	TRBD1	TRBJ2-5	TGTGCCAGCTCACCCAGGACAGGGAAAGAGACCCAGTACTTC	CASSPRTGKETQYF
.	TRBV9	.	TRBJ1-1	TGTGCCAGCAGCGTAGGCAGTGGCACTGAAGCTTTCTTT	CASSVGSGTEAFF
.	TRBV15	TRBD1	TRBJ1-4	TGTGCCACCAGCAGAGATCGTACAGGGGGGAATGAAAAACTGTTTTTT	CATSRDRTGGNEKLFF
.	TRBV6-5	.	TRBJ1-6	TGTGCCAGCAGTTACTTTACAGGAGTCTATAATTCACCCCTCCACTTT	CASSYFTGVYNSPLHF
.	TRBV4-3	TRBD1	TRBJ2-2	TGCGCCAGCAGCCAATGGACGGGACAGGGGTTCACCGGGGAGCTGTTTTTT	CASSQWTGQGFTGELFF
.	TRBV5-4	.	TRBJ2-7	TGTGCCAGCAGCTTGGAGGCAGGGGCGAAAGAGCAGTACTTC	CASSLEAGAKEQYF
.	TRBV25-1	.	TRBJ1-1	TGTGCCAGCAGCCCCTCCGAGGGTAGCACTGAAGCTTTCTTT	CASSPSEGSTEAFF
few	TRBV28	.	TRBJ1-2	TGTGCCAGCAGTTTAGGTATAGGGGGTAAATGGGGCTACACCTTC	CASSLGIGGKWGYTF
.	TRBV19	.	TRBJ2-3	TGTGCCAGCGCCCCCTGGAGGGATTCGGATACGCAGTATTTT	CASAPWRDSDTQYF
.	TRBV7-2	.	TRBJ1-3	TGTGCCAGCAGCCGGGGCGGGGGGAGCGGAAACACCATATATTTT	CASSRGGGSGNTIYF
.	TRBV5-1	TRBD2	TRBJ2-3	TGCGCCAGCAGCTTGGGACTAGCGTTCCCTAGCACAGATACGCAGTATTTT	CASSLGLAFPSTDTQYF
.	TRBV5-6	TRBD1	TRBJ1-5	TGTGCCAGCAGCTCGACAGGGGGCAAAGGTAGGCAGCATTTT	CASSSTGGKGRQHF
.	TRBV19	TRBD1	TRBJ1-5	TGTGCCACCCAAACCGGGACAGGGGATTCTCAGCCCCAGCATTTT	CATQTGTGDSQPQHF
.	TRBV19	TRBD1	TRBJ1-6	TGTGCCAGTAGTATTGGGGCAGGGGGATATAATTCACCCCTCCACTTT	CASSIGAGGYNSPLHF
few	TRBV6-1	.	TRBJ1-1	TGTGCCAGCAGTCACGGACAACCTAGGGGTACTGAAGCTTTCTTT	CASSHGQPRGTEAFF